Detailed here is one T cell receptor beta chain. Its target is not known. The data were obtained in a study of follicular helper T cells after annual influenza vaccination. Findings and caveats of the study: Plasmablast frequency change correlated with clonality change in ICOS+CD38+ cTfh.

CDR3 length equals 14 residues. Germline loops: CDR1 SGHRS, CDR2 YFSETQ. V shed 0 bases and J shed 5 bases, with 8 bases lying between them. Described time point: 2015-2016 season, pre-vaccination. Community-dwelling subjects without influenza vaccination in the prior 6 months were enrolled. Assay used: immunoSEQ multiplex PCR; TCRdb lists only in-frame clones, some missing. Here the sample spans 9,300 or so clones, roughly 85% being singletons. The origin of this receptor is an adult who received the influenza vaccine. The sample in question was CXCR5+ CD38- circulating T follicular helper cells from blood, obtained on the day of influenza vaccination. Documented subset: circulating Tfh, non-naive CD4+CXCR5+PD-1+ (ICOS+CD38+ or ICOS-CD38-). This rearrangement joins TRBV5-1 to TRBJ1-4, with D hard to call. The CDR3 coding sequence is TGCGCCAGCAGCTTGGGAGACCAGAATGAAAAACTGTTTTTT. It specifies CASSLGDQNEKLFF.